The clone carrying this T cell receptor (beta chain) was seen a few times. This sample was taken from a study of patients and donors after allogeneic stem cell transplantation. TCRdb redid the calling of the RT-PCR reads with MiXCR, one entry per CDR3 protein. This sample carries some 2,300 distinct CDR3 sequences, approximately 7.9% of them seen once, and the ten largest clones take about 27%. Trimming stripped 5 bases from V and 3 bases from J, with 15 bases between. Per the germline V gene, CDR1 is SGHTA and CDR2 is FQGNSA. The length of the CDR3 is 15 residues. This chain joins TRBV7-2 and TRBJ2-3; D is undetermined. The sequence derives from a human donor who was either an allogeneic HSCT recipient or a stem cell or donor lymphocyte infusion donor (not recorded which). It is not recorded whose cells these are; they may come from a transplant donor. The source material was blood, either unsorted or a sorted T cell fraction (not recorded which). CDR3 coding DNA: TGTGCCAGCAGCATCTTGGGCGACCAGACAGATACGCAGTATTTT. Its translation is CASSILGDQTDTQYF. Together with reference TRBV7-2 and TRBJ2-3, the CDR3 gives the full variable domain: GAGVSQSPSNKVTEKGKDVELRCDPISGHTALYWYRQSLGQGLEFLIYFQGNSAPDKSGLPSDRFSAERTGGSVSTLTIQRTQQEDSAVYLCASSILGDQTDTQYFGPGTRLTVL.